This T cell receptor (beta chain) comes out of a study of blood T cells in healthy people across ages. Study-wide results and caveats: The donors' CMV status was not determined, possibly confounding changes in expanded clonotypes.

This clonotype was seen a handful of times. Its antigen is still unknown. The authors ran a second PCR of about 7 to 11 cycles using a sample-barcoded 5' primer and a J-beta primer mix. TCRdb re-called the 5' RACE reads with MiXCR, one entry per CDR3 protein. The table has approximately 900,000 distinct CDR3 sequences, 29% seen once; the top ten hold about 10%. Germline CDR1 reads SGDLS; CDR2 reads YYNGEE. The CDR3 contains 16 residues. The V end lost 4 bases, the J end lost 7 bases, and 23 bases lay between the germline ends. These data were likewise used in another study, on T cells of mothers and their children. From that report: Whether pairs are related or unrelated, thymic selection shapes their TCR recombination output in much the same way.

The rearrangement links TRBV9 to TRBJ1-2; D is ambiguous. The source material was blood. The TCR comes from a middle-aged woman in good health. CDR3 protein: CASSPSTVSVLSGYTF. The CDR3 coding sequence is TGTGCCAGCAGCCCGAGTACTGTATCGGTCCTAAGTGGCTACACCTTC.